Below, 28 T cell receptor beta chains from the same sample are listed, as sequenced in a study of OX40 agonist ivuxolimab in advanced cancers. Sequencing used immunoSEQ multiplex PCR; TCRdb keeps in-frame clones, though not all of them. The sample lists roughly 61,000 clones, about 83% seen once, with just over 0.75% in the top ten. The sequencing here drew on CD4+ or CD8+ T cells sorted from blood, taken in a trial of the OX40 agonist ivuxolimab. All receptors come from an adult with an advanced solid tumor such as melanoma, head and neck, liver or kidney cancer.

The chain is built from TRBV4-2 and TRBJ2-7, with D unclear. The CDR3 has 13 amino acids. V lost 5 bases and J lost 11, with 19 bases in between. CDR1 is LGHNA, CDR2 YNFKEQ, per germline. In nucleotides, the CDR3 is TGTGCCAGCAGCTACCCCGGTCTCAATAGGGAGTACTTC. It specifies CASSYPGLNREYF.

The chain joins TRBV18 to TRBJ1-1, with D perhaps TRBD1 (6 bases). The CDR3 consists of 13 residues. The ends were cut back, 6 bases at V and 7 bases at J, with 15 bases in the middle. CDR1 is KGHSH and CDR2 is LQKENI in the germline V gene. CDR3 residues: CASSEGRQVEAFF. CDR3 sequence (DNA): TGTGCCAGCTCCGAAGGAAGACAGGTTGAAGCTTTCTTT.

The count of this clone is one. This chain connects TRBV11-3 to TRBJ2-5; possibly TRBD1 for D (7 bases). The J call could be wrong; TRBJ2-7 is a better fit for the DNA end. Germline values: CDR1 SGHNT, CDR2 YENEEA. This CDR3 spans 13 amino acids. In nucleotides, the CDR3 is TGTGCCAGCAGCTTGAACAGGGGAGGCGAGCAGTACTTC. It is translated as CASSLNRGGEQYF.

This clone was found once. The CDR3 loop reads CASSHTNTEAFF. In DNA form, the CDR3 reads TGTGCCAGCAGTCACACGAACACTGAAGCTTTCTTT. The J gene is TRBJ1-1, the V gene TRBV7-8; D remains unclear. Germline CDR1 SGHVS, CDR2 FQNEAQ. V lost 6 bases and J 1 base, leaving 6 bases between the germline ends. The length of the CDR3 is 12 residues.

The chain links TRBV6-5 to TRBJ1-2; D unclear. Trimming left V 6 bases short and J 6 bases short, with 11 bases between. This CDR3 is built from 12 residues. The V gene's germline CDR1 is MNHEY and CDR2 SVGAGI. The chain's CDR3 is CASSPGEDGYTF. As DNA, the CDR3 is TGTGCCAGCAGCCCCGGAGAGGATGGCTACACCTTC.

The rearrangement links TRBV6-5 to TRBJ1-3; D is uncertain. This CDR3 contains 15 residues. Per the germline V gene, CDR1 is MNHEY and CDR2 is SVGAGI. V lost 6 bases to trimming and J lost 0 bases, with 12 bases between them. The CDR3 is CASSQLLNSGNTIYF. The DNA for the CDR3 is TGTGCCAGCAGCCAGCTGCTAAACTCTGGAAACACCATATATTTT.

V usage is TRBV15 and J usage is TRBJ2-7; D remains ambiguous. Trimming removed 3 bases at V and 5 bases at J, with 8 bases between. Germline lookup yields CDR1 LNHNV and CDR2 YYDKDF (reference sequence). The CDR3 consists of 12 residues. In DNA form, the CDR3 reads TGTGCCACCAGCAGGGGCCCGAACGAGCAGTACTTC. It is translated as CATSRGPNEQYF.

The rearrangement links TRBV5-1 to TRBJ1-5; weak D call: TRBD1 (6 bases). Germline values: CDR1 SGHRS, CDR2 YFSETQ. This CDR3 region has 15 residues. Trimming cost V 1 base and J 3 bases, with 11 bases left between them. The CDR3, as DNA: TGCGCCAGCAGCTTGTCAGGGGAGGTCAATCAGCCCCAGCATTTT. Translating gives CASSLSGEVNQPQHF.

V usage is TRBV7-9 and J usage is TRBJ1-2, with 7 bases that match TRBD1. CDR1 SEHNR and CDR2 FQNEAQ come from the germline V gene (reference sequence). V lost 5 bases, J lost 12 bases, and 12 bases stayed unmatched. The CDR3 has 13 residues. The CDR3 protein is CASSPRQGPGHTF. The CDR3, as DNA: TGTGCCAGCAGCCCCCGACAGGGCCCAGGGCACACCTTC.

The rearrangement uses TRBV9 and TRBJ2-3; 7 nucleotides agree with TRBD2. V lost 0 bases and J lost 6; bases outside the gene matches: 7. Germline CDR1 and CDR2: SGDLS and YYNGEE. CDR3 length: 15 amino acids. The DNA for the CDR3 is TGTGCCAGCAGCGTAGGGGACTACAGATCGGATACGCAGTATTTT. This encodes CASSVGDYRSDTQYF.

V gene TRBV6-1 combines with J gene TRBJ2-7, with TRBD2 matching 11 bases. Germline V gene lookup returns CDR1 MNHNS and CDR2 SASEGT. Trimming took 3 bases from V and 1 from J; bases not matched to a gene: 5. This CDR3 spans 16 amino acids. The CDR3, as DNA: TGTGCCAGCAGTGACGCCGGGACTAGCGGATCCTACGAGCAGTACTTC. As protein: CASSDAGTSGSYEQYF.

CDR3 sequence: CASSIDQETQYF. In nucleotides, the CDR3 is TGTGCCAGTAGTATAGATCAAGAGACCCAGTACTTC. This rearrangement joins TRBV19 to TRBJ2-5, with D unresolved. The CDR3 is 12 residues long. CDR1 LNHDA and CDR2 SQIVND come from the germline V gene (reference sequence). Trimming took 0 bases from V and 2 from J, leaving 1 base between them.

The chain carries TRBV5-1 and TRBJ1-4, with D uncertain. Per the germline V gene, CDR1 is SGHRS and CDR2 is YFSETQ. There are 13 residues in the CDR3. Trimming stripped 0 bases from V and 8 bases from J, with 8 bases between. The CDR3 bases are TGCGCCAGCAGCTTGGGGGCAGGCGAAAAACTGTTTTTT. Translated: CASSLGAGEKLFF.

The CDR3 DNA is TGTGCCAGCTCACCGGCCTCCCCGGGGAATGAGCAGTTCTTC. It codes for CASSPASPGNEQFF. The V call is TRBV18, the J call TRBJ2-1, with D perhaps TRBD2 (5 bases). Trimming removed 3 bases from V and 7 bases from J, with 13 bases in between. Per germline, CDR1 KGHSH and CDR2 LQKENI. The CDR3 runs 14 residues.

CDR3: CASSSHRGGNTGELFF. The CDR3 DNA is TGTGCCAGCAGCTCCCATAGGGGGGGAAACACCGGGGAGCTGTTTTTT. This sequence joins TRBV7-8 and TRBJ2-2; a possible D gene is TRBD2 (7 bases). The CDR3 is 16 amino acids. V dropped 4 bases and J dropped 2 bases, with 14 bases sitting between them. CDR1 and CDR2 (germline): SGHVS, FQNEAQ.

The gene calls are TRBV2 and TRBJ1-1, with a possible D match to TRBD1 (6 bases). CDR1 and CDR2 (germline): SNHLY, FYNNEI. The V end was cut by 9 bases, the J end by 0 bases, with 11 bases between. The CDR3 sequence is 13 residues long. CDR3 bases: TGTGCCAGTGCGACAGGCTTGAACACTGAAGCTTTCTTT. This gives the protein CASATGLNTEAFF.

The V call is TRBV27, the J call TRBJ1-6; 7 bases line up with TRBD1. The CDR3 sequence is 14 residues long. From germline, CDR1 is MNHEY and CDR2 SMNVEV (reference sequence). V lost 6 bases, J lost 7 bases, and 6 bases stayed unmatched. In DNA, the CDR3 is TGTGCCAGCAGAGACAGGGTGTCGAATTCACCCCTCCACTTT. Amino acid sequence: CASRDRVSNSPLHF.

This clone has just a few counts. The J gene is TRBJ1-1, the V gene TRBV5-1, with D possibly TRBD1 on 5 matching bases. There are 14 residues in the CDR3. The V end lost 0 bases, the J end lost 0 bases, and 6 bases lay between the germline ends. Per germline, CDR1 SGHRS and CDR2 YFSETQ. In nucleotides, the CDR3 is TGCGCCAGCAGCTTGGGGGGGATGAACACTGAAGCTTTCTTT. It is translated as CASSLGGMNTEAFF.

The V gene is TRBV5-1, the J gene TRBJ1-1; 7 bases map to TRBD1. Germline trimming cut 5 bases from V and 5 bases from J; bases unmatched to any gene: 6. CDR1 is SGHRS and CDR2 is YFSETQ in the germline V gene. The CDR3 extends over 13 amino acids. DNA for the CDR3: TGCGCCAGCAGTCGGGACAGCTCAACTGAAGCTTTCTTT. It codes for CASSRDSSTEAFF.

This chain connects TRBV2 to TRBJ2-5; a weak D match, TRBD2 (6 bases). The V gene's germline CDR1 is SNHLY and CDR2 FYNNEI. The germline V and J ends were trimmed by 6 bases and 5 bases, with 10 bases remaining between them. This CDR3 has 12 residues. CDR3 DNA: TGTGCCAGCAGGCGGAGCGGGGAGACCCAGTACTTC. This sequence encodes CASRRSGETQYF.

The V gene is TRBV5-1, the J gene TRBJ2-3; D is uncertain. Trimming left V 2 bases short and J 6 bases short, with 16 bases between. Per germline, CDR1 SGHRS and CDR2 YFSETQ. The CDR3 contains 15 residues. The CDR3 DNA reads TGCGCCAGCAGCTTAAGTAGTGGGTCCTGGGATACGCAGTATTTT. This encodes CASSLSSGSWDTQYF.

The chain links TRBV5-1 to TRBJ2-7, with 8 bases that match TRBD1. Germline values: CDR1 SGHRS, CDR2 YFSETQ. V lost 2 bases, J lost 5 bases, and 9 bases stayed unmatched. The CDR3 runs to 15 residues. The CDR3 region has the DNA TGCGCCAGCAGCTTCACGCGGACAGGGCTCAACGAGCAGTACTTC. Protein sequence: CASSFTRTGLNEQYF.

Notes on this clone: Additional DNA sequences in this sample encode the identical CDR3. V gene TRBV4-1 combines with J gene TRBJ1-1; 7 bases are a match to TRBD1. Per germline, CDR1 MGHRA and CDR2 YSYEKL. This CDR3 is built from 16 residues. After removal of 0 bases from V and 1 base from J, the junction contained 5 bases not matched to a gene. CDR3 in DNA: TGCGCCAGCAGCCAAGATAGGGCAGGGGGGAACACTGAAGCTTTCTTT. It encodes CASSQDRAGGNTEAFF.

The chain has TRBV29-1 and TRBJ1-1; a possible D gene is TRBD1 (6 bases). Germline V gene lookup returns CDR1 SQVTM and CDR2 ANQGSEA. V was trimmed by 6 bases and J by 6 bases, leaving 23 bases between them. CDR3 size: 15 residues. In DNA form, the CDR3 reads TGCAGCGTACCCACCCACCCAGGGGATGTCGCTGAAGCTTTCTTT. It translates to CSVPTHPGDVAEAFF.

The V and J genes are TRBV19 and TRBJ1-1; the D gene is possibly TRBD1 (5 bases). CDR3 length: 14 residues. Trimming shortened V by 4 bases and J by 4 bases, and 13 bases separated the two germline ends. CDR1 LNHDA and CDR2 SQIVND come from the germline V gene (reference sequence). The CDR3 sequence: CASSNEERGTEAFF. The CDR3 nucleotides are TGTGCCAGTAGTAACGAGGAGAGGGGCACTGAAGCTTTCTTT.

The chain carries TRBV6-5 and TRBJ1-1, with D possibly being TRBD1 (5 bases). The germline V gene encodes CDR1 MNHEY and CDR2 SVGAGI. The CDR3 runs to 13 residues. V was cut by 2 bases and J by 1 base, with 5 bases left in between. The CDR3, as DNA: TGTGCCAGCAGTTACGGACAGAACACTGAAGCTTTCTTT. It codes for CASSYGQNTEAFF.

The chain links TRBV28 to TRBJ1-1; no definite D call. Germline values: CDR1 MDHEN, CDR2 SYDVKM. This CDR3 contains 11 residues. The V end lost 10 bases, the J end lost 1 base, and 7 bases lay between the germline ends. This CDR3 reads CAIEGNTEAFF. CDR3 nucleotide sequence: TGTGCCATAGAGGGGAACACTGAAGCTTTCTTT.

The gene calls are TRBV6-1 and TRBJ2-7; 13 bases map to TRBD2. The length of the CDR3 is 15 residues. The V gene's germline CDR1 is MNHNS and CDR2 SASEGT. Trimming cost V 7 bases and J 1 base; bases outside gene matches: 4. The CDR3 nucleotides read TGTGCCAGCATTATGACTAGCGGGGGGTCCTACGAGCAGTACTTC. This codes for CASIMTSGGSYEQYF.